These 25 T cell receptor beta chains share one sample of origin, sequenced in a study of T-cell memory formation after mild COVID-19. One entry per CDR3 protein results from TCRdb running MiXCR on the 5' RACE reads. The table has roughly 190,000 distinct CDR3 sequences, about 17% seen once. The sequenced material came from PBMCs or a T cell subset sorted from them (not recorded which). Receptors originate from an adult woman who had mild COVID-19 (a few samples of this study predate the infection). Cell type and time point are not known.

This clonotype showed up just a few times. This sequence joins TRBV7-8 and TRBJ2-6, with D unclear. V dropped 8 bases and J dropped 0 bases, with 8 bases sitting between them. Germline V gene sequence: CDR1 SGHVS, CDR2 FQNEAQ. The CDR3 sequence is 14 residues long. CDR3 loop: CASSRPSGANVLTF. The CDR3, as DNA: TGTGCCAGCTCCCGGCCCTCTGGGGCCAACGTCCTGACTTTC. Looking up the rest from reference TRBV7-8 and TRBJ2-6 gives the full variable domain: GAGVSQSPRYKVAKRGQDVALRCDPISGHVSLFWYQQALGQGPEFLTYFQNEAQLDKSGLPSDRFFAERPEGSVSTLKIQRTQQEDSAVYLCASSRPSGANVLTFGAGSRLTVL.

This clonotype was seen a handful of times. V usage is TRBV6-5 and J usage is TRBJ2-2; D may be TRBD2 (6 bases). Germline V CDR1 and CDR2: MNHEY, SVGAGI. The CDR3 is made up of 16 amino acids. The ends were cut back, 0 bases at V and 11 bases at J, with 19 bases in the middle. This CDR3 is CASSYSGGVAADELFF. The DNA for the CDR3 is TGTGCCAGCAGTTACTCGGGGGGTGTAGCGGCCGACGAGCTGTTTTTT.

V is TRBV2 and J is TRBJ2-3; D gene uncertain. CDR3 length: 14 residues. Germline CDR1 SNHLY, CDR2 FYNNEI. V was trimmed by 4 bases and J by 5 bases, leaving 13 bases between them. The CDR3: CASSVRMVGDTQYF. Here the CDR3 DNA reads TGTGCCAGCAGTGTAAGGATGGTGGGAGATACGCAGTATTTT.

This clonotype was seen repeatedly, ten times or more. The genes are TRBV2 and TRBJ1-6; TRBD1 might be the D (5 bases). Trimming shortened V by 1 base and J by 7 bases, and 14 bases separated the two germline ends. The CDR3 totals 16 residues. Germline loops: CDR1 SNHLY, CDR2 FYNNEI. CDR3 in DNA: TGTGCCAGCAGTGAAGGGTGGGGCAGAACAAATTCACCCCTCCACTTT. Encoded protein: CASSEGWGRTNSPLHF.

This clonotype turned up a few times. The genes are TRBV7-2 and TRBJ1-2, with 8 bases fitting TRBD1. The germline V gene has CDR1 SGHTA and CDR2 FQGNSA. The CDR3 loop spans 16 amino acids. The ends lost 3 bases at V and 4 bases at J; junction bases unmatched: 10. CDR3: CASSFNRGNHFYGYTF. For the CDR3, the DNA is TGTGCCAGCAGCTTTAACAGGGGGAATCATTTCTATGGCTACACCTTC.

In its sample, this clonotype was seen a few times. The chain recombines TRBV20-1 with TRBJ2-3; 7 bases map to TRBD1. After removal of 0 bases from V and 4 bases from J, the junction contained 4 bases not matched to a gene. CDR1 is DFQATT and CDR2 is SNEGSKA in the germline V gene (reference sequence). The CDR3 sequence is 14 residues long. The CDR3 nucleotides are TGCAGTGCTAGAGATCGGCAGGGGGCAGATACGCAGTATTTT. Its translation is CSARDRQGADTQYF.

The table lists this clonotype with a few counts. This sequence joins TRBV20-1 and TRBJ2-1; 11 nucleotides agree with TRBD1. CDR1 and CDR2 from the germline V gene are DFQATT and SNEGSKA (reference sequence). The CDR3 is 14 residues long. Unmatched junction bases numbered 1, after V lost 3 bases and J lost 3 bases. This chain's CDR3 is CSASGTGGYNEQFF. CDR3 in DNA: TGCAGTGCTAGTGGGACAGGGGGCTACAATGAGCAGTTCTTC.

The rearrangement links TRBV11-3 to TRBJ2-1; perhaps D is TRBD1 or TRBD2 (5 bases each). The germline V gene has CDR1 SGHNT and CDR2 YENEEA. The CDR3 is made up of 11 amino acids. V was clipped by 7 bases and J by 7 bases, with 8 bases between them. The CDR3 sequence: CASKGTNEQFF. The CDR3 nucleotides are TGTGCCAGCAAGGGGACGAATGAGCAGTTCTTC.

In its sample, this clonotype was seen a few times. The chain combines TRBV29-1 with TRBJ1-5; perhaps TRBD1 as D (6 bases). Trimming left V 4 bases short and J 8 bases short, with 12 bases between. This CDR3 has 12 residues. CDR1 and CDR2 (germline): SQVTM, ANQGSEA. In nucleotides, the CDR3 is TGCAGCGTTGGCAGGGGTAGGGAGCCCCAGCATTTT. The encoded protein is CSVGRGREPQHF.

CDR3 residues: CASSPHIPGTDTQYF. CDR3 sequence (DNA): TGTGCCAGCAGCCCGCACATCCCGGGCACAGATACGCAGTATTTT. The chain links TRBV3-1 to TRBJ2-3; D gene ambiguous. Deletions cut 4 bases from V and 1 base from J, with 12 bases between. From germline, CDR1 is LGHDT and CDR2 YNNKEL (reference sequence). The CDR3 is made up of 15 amino acids.

This clonotype came up many times. The rearrangement uses TRBV11-2 and TRBJ2-1; TRBD2 agrees at 15 bases. Germline CDR1 SGHAT, CDR2 FQNNGV. The CDR3 extends over 17 amino acids. V gave up 5 bases and J gave up 4 bases; unmatched junction bases: 6. This CDR3 is CASSPGTSGGLYNEQFF. CDR3 nucleotide sequence: TGTGCCAGCAGCCCGGGGACTAGCGGGGGGCTATACAATGAGCAGTTCTTC. The variable domain in full, with the rest retrieved from reference TRBV11-2 and TRBJ2-1, is EAGVAQSPRYKIIEKRQSVAFWCNPISGHATLYWYQQILGQGPKLLIQFQNNGVVDDSQLPKDRFSAERLKGVDSTLKIQPAKLEDSAVYLCASSPGTSGGLYNEQFFGPGTRLTVL.

This clonotype came up many times. This rearrangement joins TRBV3-1 to TRBJ2-7; the match to TRBD1 covers 9 bases. Germline assignment: CDR1 LGHDT and CDR2 YNNKEL (reference sequence). The CDR3 has 15 amino acids. The J segment lost 2 bases and the V segment lost 1 base, leaving 3 bases of the junction unmatched. CDR3 amino acids: CASSQGQGGAYEQYF. The DNA for the CDR3 is TGTGCCAGCAGCCAAGGACAGGGGGGCGCCTACGAGCAGTACTTC.

This clonotype was picked up a small number of times. The chain is built from TRBV5-1 and TRBJ2-5, with D uncertain. Germline loops: CDR1 SGHRS, CDR2 YFSETQ. Deletions cut 0 bases from V and 5 bases from J, with 5 bases between. This CDR3 is built from 12 residues. CDR3 sequence (DNA): TGCGCCAGCAGCTTGGTAGCCGAGACCCAGTACTTC. As protein: CASSLVAETQYF.

This clonotype was counted at least ten times. This chain uses TRBV25-1 with TRBJ2-7; D is perhaps TRBD1 or TRBD2 (6 bases each). CDR3 length: 13 amino acids. V gave up 4 bases and J gave up 3 bases, with 10 bases separating them. Germline CDR1 MGHDK, CDR2 SYGVNS. The CDR3 DNA reads as TGTGCCAGCAGTGTACAGGGACTCTACGAGCAGTACTTC. Protein product: CASSVQGLYEQYF.

The chain combines TRBV9 with TRBJ2-3; the D is unclear. Trimming removed 0 bases at V and 5 bases at J, with 16 bases between. The CDR3 has 16 residues. In germline, CDR1 is SGDLS, CDR2 YYNGEE. As DNA, the CDR3 is TGTGCCAGCAGCGTAGTGGCAGCCTCAGGTCTAGATACGCAGTATTTT. It encodes CASSVVAASGLDTQYF.

The chain employs TRBV12-3 or TRBV12-4 and TRBJ1-2; the D gene is possibly TRBD1 (5 bases). This CDR3 has 12 residues. The CDR3 is CTGRAPSYGYTF. The CDR3 DNA is TGTACGGGCAGGGCCCCTTCCTATGGCTACACCTTC.

The chain links TRBV24-1 to TRBJ1-1; TRBD1 agrees at 11 bases. There are 14 residues in the CDR3. Per germline, CDR1 KGHDR and CDR2 SFDVKD. Germline trimming cut 5 bases from V and 7 bases from J; bases unmatched to any gene: 5. The CDR3 reads CATSVGQGVSEAFF. CDR3 coding DNA: TGTGCCACCAGTGTGGGACAGGGGGTTAGTGAAGCTTTCTTT.

CDR3 bases: TGTGCCAGCAGTGACGTAGCGGGAGGTATAGGCATTCAGTACTTC. Protein: CASSDVAGGIGIQYF. The chain links TRBV6-4 to TRBJ2-4; 10 bases agree with TRBD2. In germline, CDR1 is MRHNA, CDR2 SNTAGT. The CDR3 runs 15 residues. J gave up 9 bases and V 2 bases, and 7 bases lay outside the gene matches.

This clonotype was seen only a few times. The CDR3 is CASSLKGGPYEQYF. Here the CDR3 DNA reads TGTGCCAGCAGTTTAAAGGGGGGCCCCTACGAGCAGTACTTC. The chain couples TRBV12-3 or TRBV12-4 to TRBJ2-7; possibly TRBD1 or TRBD2 for D (6 bases each). The CDR3 is 14 amino acids. Trimming removed 2 bases at V and 2 bases at J, with 10 bases between.

The J gene is TRBJ1-2, the V gene TRBV4-3; no firm D call. V was shortened by 1 base and J by 3 bases, with 15 bases between the two germline ends. This CDR3 comprises 16 residues. The germline V gene encodes CDR1 LGHNA and CDR2 YSLEER. This chain's CDR3 is CASSQGPLVSYYGYTF. CDR3 in DNA: TGCGCCAGCAGCCAAGGGCCGCTCGTATCTTACTATGGCTACACCTTC.

This clonotype was seen a single time. The V gene is TRBV12-3 or TRBV12-4, the J gene TRBJ2-5; 7 nucleotides align to TRBD1. The CDR3 loop spans 16 amino acids. Germline trimming cut 4 bases from V and 2 bases from J; bases unmatched to any gene: 10. CDR3 residues: CASSSITTGAQETQYF. CDR3 sequence (DNA): TGTGCCAGCAGTTCAATTACTACAGGGGCACAAGAGACCCAGTACTTC.

This sequence joins TRBV20-1 and TRBJ2-5; D might be TRBD2 (5 bases). This CDR3 contains 16 residues. The V gene's germline CDR1 is DFQATT and CDR2 SNEGSKA (reference sequence). The germline V and J ends were trimmed by 3 bases and 2 bases, with 19 bases remaining between them. The CDR3 loop reads CSASIPRASPQETQYF. The CDR3 DNA sequence: TGCAGTGCTAGTATTCCGCGGGCCTCACCTCAAGAGACCCAGTACTTC.

This clonotype occurred a few times. This rearrangement joins TRBV6-1 to TRBJ1-2; 9 bases align to TRBD1. The CDR3 spans 13 residues. Trimming took 3 bases from V and 9 from J; bases not matched to a gene: 5. Looked up from germline, CDR1 is MNHNS and CDR2 is SASEGT. CDR3 nucleotides: TGTGCCAGCAGTGAGGGACAGGGATTAAGCTACACCTTC. This gives the protein CASSEGQGLSYTF.

As concerns this clonotype: A junction boundary mismatches the germline segment, possibly from a read error. This chain joins TRBV29-1 and TRBJ2-1, with 10 bases matching TRBD1. This CDR3 is built from 11 residues. The germline V gene has CDR1 SQVTM and CDR2 ANQGSEA. CDR3: CSVDARDRGSF. In nucleotides, the CDR3 is TGCAGCGTTGATGCCCGGGACAGGGGTTCCTTC.

This CDR3 is CASSLGGYTGGYGYTF. CDR3 DNA sequence: TGTGCCAGCAGCTTAGGAGGATACACAGGGGGATATGGCTACACCTTC. The V call is TRBV7-2, the J call TRBJ1-2; 8 nucleotides match TRBD1. The trim removed 1 base at V and 5 bases at J, leaving 9 bases unmatched. This CDR3 has 16 amino acids. CDR1 and CDR2 from the germline V gene are SGHTA and FQGNSA.